Here is one T cell receptor (beta chain) with its context. Its antigen is currently unknown. Timing groups of about 4 and about 12 weeks for second doses were pooled. This entry belongs to a study of T cell responses to AZD1222 COVID-19 vaccine. Whole-study findings and limits: Following two doses of AZD1222, Spike-specific TCR breadth and depth rose. Distributed over spike, vaccine-associated CD4 TCRs predominated at 160-218 and 743-854.

This CDR3 comprises 11 residues. V lost 10 bases to trimming and J lost 4 bases, with 7 bases between them. TCRdb's copy holds only in-frame clones and misses some; the assay was immunoSEQ multiplex PCR. The sample has 200,000 or so clones, approximately 95% seen once; the top ten hold approximately 1%. This chain joins TRBV12-3 or TRBV12-4 and TRBJ2-2, with D possibly matching TRBD1 (6 bases). The receptor was derived from an adult who received the AZD1222 COVID-19 vaccine. The source material was peripheral blood, sampled 28 days after the second AZD1222 dose. The CDR3 DNA reads TGTGCCATAGGGGGCACCGGGGAGCTGTTTTTT. It specifies CAIGGTGELFF.